The 32 T cell receptor beta chains below all came from one sample that was sequenced in a study of CD8+ T cells in alopecia areata. Stated treatment: oral pan-JAK inhibitor, 5-10 mg twice daily. RNA was isolated and reverse transcribed to cDNA, the sequencing template. Produced via immunoSEQ multiplex PCR; TCRdb's table is partial and in-frame only. The sample lists some 190,000 clones; about half were seen once. The sequencing used CD8+ T cells sorted from blood, collected at week 52, from a patient treated with tofacitinib. The receptors shown here come from a human donor with alopecia areata.

The chain employs TRBV4-1 and TRBJ2-7; 10 bases line up with TRBD2. CDR3 size: 16 residues. Germline loops: CDR1 MGHRA, CDR2 YSYEKL. The J segment lost 5 bases and the V segment lost 0 bases, leaving 7 bases of the junction unmatched. The CDR3 nucleotides read TGCGCCAGCAGCCAAGATCGGGCTAGCGGGGGAAACGAGCAGTACTTC. It encodes CASSQDRASGGNEQYF.

CDR3 region: CASSPIGAGGYNEQFF. As DNA, the CDR3 is TGTGCCAGCAGCCCCATAGGGGCGGGGGGCTACAATGAGCAGTTCTTC. This chain connects TRBV9 to TRBJ2-1; 8 positions agree with TRBD2. V shed 4 bases and J 3 bases; nucleotides not matched to a gene: 9. Germline lookup yields CDR1 SGDLS and CDR2 YYNGEE. The CDR3 spans 16 residues.

This sequence joins TRBV9 and TRBJ2-3; a weak D match, TRBD2 (5 bases). There are 16 residues in the CDR3. Deletions cut 4 bases from V and 4 bases from J, with 19 bases between. CDR1 SGDLS and CDR2 YYNGEE come from the germline V gene. Here the CDR3 DNA reads TGTGCCAGCAGCCTAGGAGGTACTCCCCTCCCAGATACGCAGTATTTT. This gives the protein CASSLGGTPLPDTQYF.

The sample holds a few counts of this clone. The rearrangement links TRBV4-3 to TRBJ2-7; the D is unclear. The CDR3 spans 13 residues. The germline V gene encodes CDR1 LGHNA and CDR2 YSLEER. The germline V and J ends were trimmed by 4 bases and 3 bases, with 10 bases remaining between them. The CDR3 DNA reads as TGCGCCAGCAGCCCTGGAGAAAGCTACGAGCAGTACTTC. It encodes CASSPGESYEQYF.

This rearrangement joins TRBV30 to TRBJ2-4; D gene uncertain. This CDR3 contains 16 residues. CDR1 and CDR2 from the germline V gene are GTSNPN and SVGIG (reference sequence). With 1 base removed from V and 0 bases from J, the gap between germline ends came to 13 bases. The CDR3 protein is CAWSARISSAKNIQYF. The CDR3, as DNA: TGTGCCTGGAGTGCCCGGATTTCATCAGCCAAAAACATTCAGTACTTC.

This clone was seen a handful of times. This sequence joins TRBV7-9 and TRBJ1-5; TRBD1 matches 8 bases. This CDR3 is 15 amino acids long. Germline V gives CDR1 SEHNR, CDR2 FQNEAQ (reference sequence). V lost 1 base and J lost 5; bases outside the gene matches: 4. The CDR3 DNA reads as TGTGCCAGCAGCTTAGGGGACAGGCCGCATCAGCCCCAGCATTTT. This gives the protein CASSLGDRPHQPQHF.

V and J are TRBV5-1 and TRBJ2-5, with 7 bases that match TRBD2. CDR3 length: 14 amino acids. V dropped 4 bases and J dropped 4; count of bases not matched to a gene: 7. Germline CDR1 and CDR2: SGHRS and YFSETQ. The CDR3 coding sequence is TGCGCCAGCAGCCCTACCGGGGGGAGAGAGACCCAGTACTTC. Its translation: CASSPTGGRETQYF.

The sample holds a few counts of this clone. The chain uses TRBV25-1 and TRBJ2-3, with D tentatively TRBD1 (6 bases). CDR1 MGHDK and CDR2 SYGVNS come from the germline V gene. The CDR3 is made up of 12 amino acids. V was trimmed by 8 bases and J by 5 bases, leaving 11 bases between them. The DNA for the CDR3 is TGTGCCAGCGGCCTAGGGGGAGATACGCAGTATTTT. Its protein product is CASGLGGDTQYF.

The rearrangement joins TRBV14 to TRBJ2-4, with D possibly being TRBD2 (5 bases). CDR1 is SGHDN and CDR2 is FVKESK in the germline V gene. The germline V and J ends were trimmed by 3 bases and 8 bases, with 14 bases remaining between them. The CDR3 has 14 amino acids. The CDR3 region is CASSHDLMRDIQYF. The CDR3 DNA follows: TGTGCCAGCAGCCACGATCTTATGAGGGACATTCAGTACTTC. The full variable domain, rest sourced from reference TRBV14 and TRBJ2-4, is EAGVTQFPSHSVIEKGQTVTLRCDPISGHDNLYWYRRVMGKEIKFLLHFVKESKQDESGMPNNRFLAERTGGTYSTLKVQPAELEDSGVYFCASSHDLMRDIQYFGAGTRLSVL.

This clone was observed a few times. This rearrangement joins TRBV5-4 to TRBJ2-7; 7 nucleotides align to TRBD2. The CDR3 totals 14 residues. Germline CDR1 SGHNT, CDR2 YYREEE (reference sequence). With V trimmed by 0 bases and J by 2 bases, 2 bases remained unmatched. The CDR3 coding sequence is TGTGCCAGCAGCTTGGGGCGGGAGACCTACGAGCAGTACTTC. Translated: CASSLGRETYEQYF.

The chain couples TRBV7-9 to TRBJ2-1; D not certain. Between the trimmed V and J ends, which lost 5 bases and 4 bases, there was a span of 15 bases. The germline V gene has CDR1 SEHNR and CDR2 FQNEAQ (reference sequence). The CDR3 is made up of 15 amino acids. The CDR3 sequence is CASSPKRRLYNEQFF. The CDR3 nucleotides are TGTGCCAGCAGCCCAAAGAGGCGGCTATACAATGAGCAGTTCTTC.

V is TRBV5-1 and J is TRBJ1-2; 8 bases are shared with TRBD1. CDR1 SGHRS and CDR2 YFSETQ come from the germline V gene. There are 12 residues in the CDR3. V lost 4 bases to trimming and J lost 8 bases; unmatched junction nucleotides: 4. In DNA form, the CDR3 reads TGCGCCAGCAGCCCCGGACAGGGCGGCTACACCTTC. This sequence encodes CASSPGQGGYTF.

J is TRBJ1-4 and V is TRBV27; 8 bases match TRBD1. CDR3 length equals 16 residues. Germline values: CDR1 MNHEY, CDR2 SMNVEV (reference sequence). Trimming at V came to 6 bases and at J to 3 bases, leaving 9 bases not matched to a gene. The CDR3 DNA reads TGTGCCAGCAGCCTTCACCGGGACAGGTCTAATGAAAAACTGTTTTTT. It is translated as CASSLHRDRSNEKLFF.

The chain has TRBV4-2 and TRBJ2-7; possible D gene TRBD1, 5 bases. The CDR3 runs 16 residues. The ends were cut back, 1 base at V and 3 bases at J, with 16 bases in the middle. CDR1 is LGHNA and CDR2 is YNFKEQ in the germline V gene. CDR3 coding DNA: TGTGCCAGCAGCCAAGGAAGGGTTCTTCAGGGCTACGAGCAGTACTTC. Translated: CASSQGRVLQGYEQYF.

The chain combines TRBV6-1 with TRBJ2-1; D not certain. Between the trimmed V and J ends, which lost 5 bases and 3 bases, there was a span of 14 bases. This CDR3 has 15 amino acids. In germline, CDR1 is MNHNS, CDR2 SASEGT. As DNA, the CDR3 is TGTGCCAGCAGTACTGAGGAGAACAGCTACAATGAGCAGTTCTTC. Its translation is CASSTEENSYNEQFF.

The chain carries TRBV9 and TRBJ1-6; D unresolved. Germline assignment: CDR1 SGDLS and CDR2 YYNGEE. V was pared by 3 bases and J by 10 bases, with 8 bases between. This CDR3 region has 12 residues. The CDR3 DNA sequence: TGTGCCAGCAGCGGCGAGATGTCACCCCTCCACTTT. The encoded protein is CASSGEMSPLHF. Full variable domain (missing parts from reference TRBV9 and TRBJ1-6): DSGVTQTPKHLITATGQRVTLRCSPRSGDLSVYWYQQSLDQGLQFLIQYYNGEERAKGNILERFSAQQFPDLHSELNLSSLELGDSALYFCASSGEMSPLHFGNGTRLTVT.

The chain couples TRBV9 to TRBJ1-2, with a possible D match to TRBD1 (6 bases). With 0 bases removed from V and 0 bases from J, the gap between germline ends came to 12 bases. CDR1 is SGDLS and CDR2 is YYNGEE in the germline V gene. This CDR3 contains 16 residues. This CDR3 is CASSVDLDSANYGYTF. The CDR3 DNA reads as TGTGCCAGCAGCGTAGACCTGGACAGCGCTAACTATGGCTACACCTTC.

The rearrangement links TRBV30 to TRBJ1-5; D call uncertain. CDR1 and CDR2 from the germline V gene are GTSNPN and SVGIG (reference sequence). V shed 2 bases and J shed 7 bases, with 12 bases lying between them. The CDR3 runs 13 residues. The CDR3 here is CAWSLLKGQPQHF. The CDR3 bases are TGTGCCTGGAGTCTACTAAAAGGGCAGCCCCAGCATTTT.

This clone has more than one count but fewer than ten. The chain links TRBV14 to TRBJ2-7; 7 bases agree with TRBD1. Per the germline V gene, CDR1 is SGHDN and CDR2 is FVKESK. The CDR3 is made up of 13 amino acids. J gave up 6 bases and V 1 base, and 3 bases lay outside the gene matches. This chain's CDR3 is CASSQVRQGEQYF. The DNA for the CDR3 is TGTGCCAGCAGCCAAGTCCGACAGGGCGAGCAGTACTTC.

This clone turned up a few times. The J gene is TRBJ1-2, the V gene TRBV25-1; D is unclear. The CDR3 contains 11 residues. Trimming took 6 bases from V and 7 from J, leaving 9 bases between them. Germline lookup yields CDR1 MGHDK and CDR2 SYGVNS. The CDR3 loop reads CASSPGIGYTF. DNA of the CDR3: TGTGCCAGCAGCCCTGGAATTGGCTACACCTTC.

The genes are TRBV5-1 and TRBJ1-1, with D perhaps matching TRBD1 (5 bases). V was clipped by 4 bases and J by 4 bases, with 8 bases between them. This CDR3 comprises 12 residues. From germline, CDR1 is SGHRS and CDR2 YFSETQ. The CDR3 sequence is CASSLQGTEAFF. Written as DNA, the CDR3 is TGCGCCAGCAGCCTTCAGGGCACTGAAGCTTTCTTT. The variable domain in full, completed from reference TRBV5-1 and TRBJ1-1, reads KAGVTQTPRYLIKTRGQQVTLSCSPISGHRSVSWYQQTPGQGLQFLFEYFSETQRNKGNFPGRFSGRQFSNSRSEMNVSTLELGDSALYLCASSLQGTEAFFGQGTRLTVV.

The V and J genes are TRBV6-6 and TRBJ2-1; D gene ambiguous. Deletions cut 4 bases from V and 7 bases from J, with 14 bases between. The CDR3 totals 14 residues. The germline gives CDR1 MNHNY, CDR2 SVGAGI (reference sequence). CDR3 in amino acids: CASSSITTVNEQFF. CDR3 nucleotide sequence: TGTGCCAGCAGTTCGATAACAACAGTTAATGAGCAGTTCTTC.

This clone has just a few counts. V usage is TRBV7-9 and J usage is TRBJ1-1; tentatively, D is TRBD1 (5 bases). Germline values: CDR1 SEHNR, CDR2 FQNEAQ (reference sequence). The CDR3 sequence is 12 residues long. Between the trimmed V and J ends, which lost 4 bases and 10 bases, there was a span of 13 bases. The CDR3 DNA reads TGTGCCAGCAGCTACCCGGCCAGGGCAGCTTTCTTT. Encoded protein: CASSYPARAAFF.

The chain joins TRBV6-5 to TRBJ1-5; D perhaps matches TRBD1 (5 bases). Germline lookup yields CDR1 MNHEY and CDR2 SVGAGI. Deletions cut 2 bases from V and 0 bases from J, with 8 bases between. The CDR3 extends over 15 amino acids. For the CDR3, the DNA is TGTGCCAGCAGTTACGGTCAGGGTAGCAATCAGCCCCAGCATTTT. Its translation: CASSYGQGSNQPQHF.

The chain recombines TRBV7-2 with TRBJ2-5; TRBD2 is a possible D gene (6 bases). The length of the CDR3 is 15 residues. In germline, CDR1 is SGHTA, CDR2 FQGNSA. The V and J ends lost 5 bases and 4 bases respectively, with 17 bases between them. DNA of the CDR3: TGTGCCAGCAGCCCCAGGAGGGGCAGCGTAGAGACCCAGTACTTC. Protein: CASSPRRGSVETQYF.

This chain links TRBV2 with TRBJ1-1; TRBD1 matches at 7 bases. Germline CDR1 is SNHLY and CDR2 is FYNNEI. This CDR3 has 13 residues. J lost 3 bases, V lost 6 bases, and 4 bases had no gene match. The CDR3 loop is CASRDRVDTEAFF. The CDR3 DNA follows: TGTGCCAGCAGAGACAGGGTGGACACTGAAGCTTTCTTT.

The rearrangement uses TRBV27 and TRBJ2-3, with 10 bases identical to TRBD1. CDR3 length: 14 amino acids. CDR1 and CDR2 from the germline V gene are MNHEY and SMNVEV (reference sequence). V gave up 6 bases and J gave up 6 bases; unmatched junction bases: 6. The CDR3 DNA is TGTGCCAGCAGATCGACAGGGGGCTACGATACGCAGTATTTT. The encoded protein is CASRSTGGYDTQYF.

The V call is TRBV4-1, the J call TRBJ2-5; no clear D. There are 15 residues in the CDR3. Trimming removed 0 bases at V and 4 bases at J, with 12 bases between. The V gene's germline CDR1 is MGHRA and CDR2 YSYEKL. CDR3 sequence (DNA): TGCGCCAGCAGCCAAGAGCACCTGTCTGGAGAGACCCAGTACTTC. It is translated as CASSQEHLSGETQYF.

The chain joins TRBV5-4 to TRBJ1-4, with TRBD1 as a possible D gene (6 bases). Germline V gives CDR1 SGHNT, CDR2 YYREEE (reference sequence). CDR3 length equals 15 residues. With 4 bases removed from V and 5 bases from J, the gap between germline ends came to 15 bases. In DNA, the CDR3 is TGTGCCAGCAGCCTGGGGCGGGGGGCGAATGAAAAACTGTTTTTT. Translated, it gives CASSLGRGANEKLFF.

This clone was seen only a few times. The genes are TRBV11-2 and TRBJ1-4; D gene unclear. Germline assignment: CDR1 SGHAT and CDR2 FQNNGV. The CDR3 has 13 amino acids. With 1 base removed from V and 3 bases from J, the gap between germline ends came to 3 bases. The DNA for the CDR3 is TGTGCCAGCAGCTTAGGTCCTAATGAAAAACTGTTTTTT. Translating gives CASSLGPNEKLFF.

This clone has just one count. CDR3 in DNA: TGTGCCAGCAGCTGGCCGACAGGGACTGAAGCTTTCTTT. Encoded protein: CASSWPTGTEAFF. The chain is built from TRBV7-9 and TRBJ1-1; 7 bases are a match to TRBD1. Germline V lookup: CDR1 SEHNR, CDR2 FQNEAQ (reference sequence). The CDR3 loop spans 13 amino acids. V shed 4 bases, J shed 5 bases, and the junction held 4 bases outside the gene matches.

The V and J genes are TRBV7-9 and TRBJ1-1; D ambiguous. The germline V gene encodes CDR1 SEHNR and CDR2 FQNEAQ (reference sequence). The V end lost 5 bases, the J end lost 6 bases, and 13 bases lay between the germline ends. The CDR3 length is 13 residues. CDR3: CASSRLDRAEAFF. The CDR3 nucleotides are TGTGCCAGCAGCCGCCTCGATCGAGCTGAAGCTTTCTTT. Filled out from reference TRBV7-9 and TRBJ1-1, the complete variable domain reads DTGVSQNPRHKITKRGQNVTFRCDPISEHNRLYWYRQTLGQGPEFLTYFQNEAQLEKSRLLSDRFSAERPKGSFSTLEIQRTEQGDSAMYLCASSRLDRAEAFFGQGTRLTVV.